Below, 30 T cell receptor beta chains from the same sample are listed, as sequenced in a study of T cell responses to AZD1222 COVID-19 vaccine. Some clones are missing from TCRdb's copy, which holds only in-frame ones; the method was immunoSEQ multiplex PCR. The sample shows approximately 42,000 clones, about nine tenths of them seen only once. Sample: peripheral blood, taken 28 days after the second AZD1222 dose. Every receptor here comes from an adult who received the AZD1222 COVID-19 vaccine.

This chain uses TRBV9 with TRBJ1-1; D is possibly TRBD1 (5 bases). This CDR3 contains 15 residues. CDR1 and CDR2 (germline): SGDLS, YYNGEE. Trimming shortened V by 1 base and J by 5 bases, and 15 bases separated the two germline ends. CDR3 in amino acids: CASSVLGVSGTEAFF. The DNA for the CDR3 is TGTGCCAGCAGCGTATTGGGGGTGTCTGGAACTGAAGCTTTCTTT.

The rearrangement links TRBV9 to TRBJ2-3, with D uncertain. V dropped 3 bases and J dropped 8 bases, with 13 bases sitting between them. Germline V CDR1 and CDR2: SGDLS, YYNGEE. The CDR3 loop spans 13 amino acids. CDR3 bases: TGTGCCAGCAGCGCGGTTGATGCCGGTACGCAGTATTTT. Translation gives CASSAVDAGTQYF.

The chain combines TRBV6-1 with TRBJ2-7; D perhaps matches TRBD2 (5 bases). With 3 bases removed from V and 13 bases from J, the gap between germline ends came to 16 bases. Germline V gene data show CDR1 as MNHNS and CDR2 as SASEGT. This CDR3 is 12 amino acids long. The CDR3 sequence is CASSDPTRPCYF. CDR3 nucleotide sequence: TGTGCCAGCAGTGATCCTACTAGGCCCTGTTACTTC.

The CDR3 DNA reads TGTGCCAGCAGTGAAGGGCGGGGCTCCTACAATGAGCAGTTCTTC. It is translated as CASSEGRGSYNEQFF. V usage is TRBV6-1 and J usage is TRBJ2-1; weak D call: TRBD2 (6 bases). V dropped 1 base and J dropped 0 bases, with 7 bases sitting between them. CDR1 is MNHNS and CDR2 is SASEGT in the germline V gene. The CDR3 totals 15 residues.

The genes are TRBV3-1 (or the pseudogene TRBV3-2) and TRBJ2-4; the match to TRBD2 covers 9 bases. This CDR3 has 18 amino acids. The V and J ends lost 4 bases and 0 bases, in that order; junction bases with no gene match: 10. The germline gives CDR1 LGHDT, CDR2 YNNKEL (reference sequence). The CDR3 region is CASSPPRILAGAKNIQYF. In DNA, the CDR3 is TGTGCCAGCAGCCCCCCCCGTATACTAGCGGGAGCCAAAAACATTCAGTACTTC.

The V and J genes are TRBV7-8 and TRBJ2-7, with TRBD1 matching over 8 bases. The CDR3 totals 12 residues. V was pared by 5 bases and J by 6 bases, with 3 bases of the junction left unmatched. The germline V gene encodes CDR1 SGHVS and CDR2 FQNEAQ. CDR3 sequence: CASSLTGGEQYF. The CDR3 DNA sequence: TGTGCCAGCAGCCTAACAGGGGGCGAGCAGTACTTC.

The chain joins TRBV30 to TRBJ1-5; D is unresolved. With 2 bases removed from V and 0 bases from J, the gap between germline ends came to 5 bases. Germline CDR1 and CDR2: GTSNPN and SVGIG (reference sequence). The CDR3 is 13 amino acids. CDR3 DNA sequence: TGTGCCTGGAGTCAGAATAGCAATCAGCCCCAGCATTTT. It is translated as CAWSQNSNQPQHF.

The chain couples TRBV3-1 (or the pseudogene TRBV3-2) to TRBJ1-1; D uncertain. Germline-derived CDR1 and CDR2 are LGHDT and YNNKEL (reference sequence). Trimming took off 1 base at V and 1 base at J, with 7 bases between the two ends. The length of the CDR3 is 14 residues. The chain's CDR3 is CASSQAARNTEAFF. CDR3 sequence (DNA): TGTGCCAGCAGCCAAGCTGCCAGGAACACTGAAGCTTTCTTT.

J is TRBJ1-3 and V is TRBV18; unclear D gene. The V and J ends lost 5 bases and 4 bases respectively, with 6 bases between them. CDR1 and CDR2 (germline): KGHSH, LQKENI. This CDR3 contains 12 residues. CDR3 nucleotides: TGTGCCAGCTCATCCCAGGGAAACACCATATATTTT. It encodes CASSSQGNTIYF.

The chain combines TRBV4-1 with TRBJ2-1; D unresolved. The germline V gene encodes CDR1 MGHRA and CDR2 YSYEKL. V dropped 1 base and J dropped 3 bases, with 16 bases sitting between them. The CDR3 is 17 residues long. CDR3 sequence: CASSQGKTVVHYNEQFF. The CDR3 bases are TGCGCCAGCAGCCAAGGCAAAACTGTCGTTCACTACAATGAGCAGTTCTTC.

DNA for the CDR3: TGTGCCCTCGGGACCCAGTACTTC. Protein sequence: CALGTQYF. The rearrangement links TRBV30 to TRBJ2-5; D is ambiguous. The CDR3 runs to 8 residues. The germline V and J ends were trimmed by 8 bases and 7 bases, with 5 bases remaining between them. Looked up from germline, CDR1 is GTSNPN and CDR2 is SVGIG (reference sequence).

The V call is TRBV6-2 or TRBV6-3, the J call TRBJ1-4; no firm D call. CDR1 is MNHEY and CDR2 is SVGEGT in the germline V gene. V lost 5 bases and J lost 8, with 9 bases in between. The CDR3 spans 12 residues. CDR3: CASSRTSEKLFF. CDR3 nucleotide sequence: TGTGCCAGCAGTCGGACCTCAGAAAAACTGTTTTTT.

This clone was recorded once. The chain has TRBV7-9 and TRBJ2-3, with D tentatively TRBD2 (5 bases). V lost 5 bases to trimming and J lost 0 bases, with 9 bases between them. The CDR3 runs 14 residues. Per the germline V gene, CDR1 is SEHNR and CDR2 is FQNEAQ (reference sequence). The CDR3 region has the DNA TGTGCCAGCAGCCCCGGGGTCAGCACAGATACGCAGTATTTT. It is translated as CASSPGVSTDTQYF.

The V gene is TRBV6-1, the J gene TRBJ2-1; TRBD2 matches at 7 bases. J lost 4 bases, V lost 3 bases, and 9 bases had no gene match. The length of the CDR3 is 16 residues. From germline, CDR1 is MNHNS and CDR2 SASEGT. The CDR3 nucleotides read TGTGCCAGCAGTGATGAGCGGGGAGACCGTTACAATGAGCAGTTCTTC. This codes for CASSDERGDRYNEQFF.

The rearrangement uses TRBV7-3 and TRBJ1-2; possibly TRBD1 for D (5 bases). Germline loops: CDR1 SGHTA, CDR2 FQGTGA. This CDR3 is 14 amino acids long. V was clipped by 5 bases and J by 8 bases, with 18 bases between them. The CDR3 DNA sequence: TGTGCCAGCAGCGAGAGAGGGGACGCGAAAGGCTACACCTTC. It yields the protein CASSERGDAKGYTF.

This rearrangement joins TRBV7-9 to TRBJ2-1, with D unresolved. The CDR3 has 14 amino acids. Germline V gives CDR1 SEHNR, CDR2 FQNEAQ (reference sequence). Trimming removed 2 bases at V and 7 bases at J, with 12 bases between. The CDR3 sequence: CASSLSGSANEQFF. CDR3 nucleotide sequence: TGTGCCAGCAGCTTATCAGGTAGTGCAAATGAGCAGTTCTTC.

This clone has a single count. The V gene is TRBV28, the J gene TRBJ2-5; D is unresolved. The germline V gene has CDR1 MDHEN and CDR2 SYDVKM. V lost 8 bases and J lost 5, with 24 bases in between. The CDR3 totals 16 residues. In nucleotides, the CDR3 is TGTGCCAGCTTTGGCCCCGGAGAGGCATTTTGGGAGACCCAGTACTTC. This encodes CASFGPGEAFWETQYF. The full variable domain, its missing parts supplied by reference TRBV28 and TRBJ2-5, is DVKVTQSSRYLVKRTGEKVFLECVQDMDHENMFWYRQDPGLGLRLIYFSYDVKMKEKGDIPEGYSVSREKKERFSLILESASTNQTSMYLCASFGPGEAFWETQYFGPGTRLLVL.

The chain has TRBV7-2 and TRBJ2-1; D may be TRBD1 (5 bases). Germline values: CDR1 SGHTA, CDR2 FQGNSA. The CDR3 has 16 amino acids. The V end lost 5 bases, the J end lost 0 bases, and 14 bases lay between the germline ends. The CDR3 region is CASSVQGTLSYNEQFF. Here the CDR3 DNA reads TGTGCCAGCAGCGTCCAGGGCACACTCTCCTACAATGAGCAGTTCTTC. The full variable domain, completed using reference TRBV7-2 and TRBJ2-1, is GAGVSQSPSNKVTEKGKDVELRCDPISGHTALYWYRQSLGQGLEFLIYFQGNSAPDKSGLPSDRFSAERTGGSVSTLTIQRTQQEDSAVYLCASSVQGTLSYNEQFFGPGTRLTVL.

This sequence joins TRBV3-1 (or the pseudogene TRBV3-2) and TRBJ1-1; D remains unclear. Germline loops: CDR1 LGHDT, CDR2 YNNKEL (reference sequence). The CDR3 is made up of 14 amino acids. V was cut by 1 base and J by 1 base, with 7 bases left in between. CDR3 protein: CASSQVRGNTEAFF. The CDR3 nucleotides are TGTGCCAGCAGCCAAGTTCGGGGGAACACTGAAGCTTTCTTT.

V and J are TRBV9 and TRBJ2-3; TRBD1 matches at 8 bases. With 0 bases clipped from V and 2 bases from J, the junction kept 2 bases outside the gene matches. The CDR3 spans 15 residues. Germline V gene data show CDR1 as SGDLS and CDR2 as YYNGEE. The CDR3 region is CASSVAGGYTDTQYF. CDR3 DNA: TGTGCCAGCAGCGTAGCAGGGGGCTACACAGATACGCAGTATTTT.

This chain joins TRBV7-2 and TRBJ1-5; the match to TRBD1 covers 8 bases. The CDR3 extends over 14 amino acids. The V gene end was trimmed by 2 bases and the J gene end by 4 bases; junction bases not matched to a gene: 1. The germline CDR1 and CDR2 sequences are SGHTA and FQGNSA. CDR3 in DNA: TGTGCCAGCAGCTTACAGGGGGCGAATCAGCCCCAGCATTTT. Encoded protein: CASSLQGANQPQHF.

The rearrangement uses TRBV5-5 and TRBJ2-3; TRBD2 aligns across 8 bases. Looked up from germline, CDR1 is SGHKS and CDR2 is YYEKEE (reference sequence). V gave up 0 bases and J gave up 1 base; unmatched junction bases: 1. The CDR3 is 15 residues long. The CDR3 region has the DNA TGTGCCAGCAGCTTGGTACTAGCGGGCACAGATACGCAGTATTTT. This encodes CASSLVLAGTDTQYF.

The chain links TRBV18 to TRBJ1-1, with D unclear. V lost 3 bases and J lost 3, with 8 bases in between. CDR1 is KGHSH, CDR2 LQKENI, per germline. The CDR3 covers 13 residues. The CDR3 here is CASSPGADTEAFF. DNA for the CDR3: TGTGCCAGCTCACCCGGCGCGGACACTGAAGCTTTCTTT.

The rearrangement links TRBV29-1 to TRBJ1-1; tentatively, D is TRBD1 (6 bases). V lost 4 bases, J lost 3 bases, and 15 bases lay in between. The CDR3 spans 14 residues. The germline V gene has CDR1 SQVTM and CDR2 ANQGSEA. CDR3 sequence: CSVVSGGADTEAFF. The CDR3 DNA sequence: TGCAGCGTTGTGTCGGGGGGCGCTGACACTGAAGCTTTCTTT.

The sample holds one count of this clone. The chain combines TRBV2 with TRBJ1-2; no clear D. The CDR3 covers 12 residues. Germline-derived CDR1 and CDR2 are SNHLY and FYNNEI. The germline V and J ends were trimmed by 4 bases and 3 bases, with 6 bases remaining between them. The CDR3 DNA reads TGTGCCAGCAGTGCTCTAGACTATGGCTACACCTTC. It yields the protein CASSALDYGYTF.

This rearrangement joins TRBV2 to TRBJ1-1; D gene ambiguous. CDR3 length equals 13 residues. V gave up 4 bases and J gave up 1 base, with 7 bases separating them. Germline loops: CDR1 SNHLY, CDR2 FYNNEI. CDR3 sequence: CASSGDWNTEAFF. CDR3 coding DNA: TGTGCCAGCAGTGGAGATTGGAACACTGAAGCTTTCTTT. Variable domain in full (rest from reference TRBV2 and TRBJ1-1): EPEVTQTPSHQVTQMGQEVILRCVPISNHLYFYWYRQILGQKVEFLVSFYNNEISEKSEIFDDQFSVERPDGSNFTLKIRSTKLEDSAMYFCASSGDWNTEAFFGQGTRLTVV.

V is TRBV2 and J is TRBJ1-1, with D possibly matching TRBD1 (5 bases). The CDR3 covers 12 residues. CDR1 and CDR2 (germline): SNHLY, FYNNEI. V was cut by 2 bases and J by 6 bases, with 7 bases left in between. The CDR3 sequence is CASSEMGAEAFF. The CDR3 region has the DNA TGTGCCAGCAGTGAAATGGGGGCTGAAGCTTTCTTT.

This clone has more than one count but fewer than ten. The rearrangement joins TRBV3-1 (or the pseudogene TRBV3-2) to TRBJ1-2; possible D gene TRBD1, 5 bases. Germline CDR1 LGHDT, CDR2 YNNKEL (reference sequence). The CDR3 has 13 amino acids. Deletions cut 4 bases from V and 8 bases from J, with 14 bases between. CDR3 nucleotide sequence: TGTGCCAGCAGCCTCTTTCAGGGATACGGCTACACCTTC. Protein: CASSLFQGYGYTF.

The chain recombines TRBV6-4 with TRBJ2-2; 10 bases are shared with TRBD2. Looked up from germline, CDR1 is MRHNA and CDR2 is SNTAGT. The ends lost 3 bases at V and 4 bases at J; junction bases unmatched: 2. This CDR3 contains 15 residues. CDR3 nucleotides: TGTGCCAGCAGTGAGGCTAGCGGGGGCACCGGGGAGCTGTTTTTT. Encoded protein: CASSEASGGTGELFF.

The chain links TRBV7-9 to TRBJ1-2, with 7 bases identical to TRBD1. The CDR3 runs to 15 residues. Germline CDR1 is SEHNR and CDR2 is FQNEAQ (reference sequence). J gave up 5 bases and V 4 bases, and 10 bases lay outside the gene matches. CDR3 in amino acids: CASSSAGGDKYGYTF. CDR3 coding DNA: TGTGCCAGCAGCTCCGCAGGGGGTGATAAGTATGGCTACACCTTC.